The 13 T cell receptor beta chains in this list originate from one sample, sequenced in a study of technical replicates of blood from a few donors. Generated by immunoSEQ multiplex PCR, the TCRdb table keeps only in-frame clones and is missing some. The sample has over 80,000 clones; 96% are singletons. The sequenced material came from T cells isolated from PBMCs. The receptors were sampled from a human donor in good health.

This clone has a single count. The chain combines TRBV10-1 with TRBJ2-2, with TRBD2 as a possible D gene (5 bases). V shed 6 bases and J shed 5 bases, with 10 bases lying between them. This CDR3 has 13 amino acids. In germline, CDR1 is WNHNN, CDR2 SYGVQD (reference sequence). The CDR3 coding sequence is TGCGCCAGCAGGCCTAGCTTAACCGGGGAGCTGTTTTTT. It codes for CASRPSLTGELFF.

The genes are TRBV6-4 and TRBJ2-3; TRBD1 is a possible D gene (6 bases). V was trimmed by 4 bases and J by 1 base, leaving 12 bases between them. CDR3 length equals 15 residues. Germline V CDR1 and CDR2: MRHNA, SNTAGT. The CDR3 bases are TGTGCCAGCAGTGTTGGGGACACCGGCACAGATACGCAGTATTTT. It encodes CASSVGDTGTDTQYF.

V and J are TRBV5-4 and TRBJ2-3, with D possibly being TRBD2 (5 bases). Germline assignment: CDR1 SGHNT and CDR2 YYREEE (reference sequence). V lost 0 bases to trimming and J lost 4 bases, with 6 bases between them. CDR3 length: 13 residues. The CDR3 DNA reads TGTGCCAGCAGCTTGGTTAGCGCAGATACGCAGTATTTT. Amino acid sequence: CASSLVSADTQYF.

This chain uses TRBV5-6 with TRBJ2-7; 7 nucleotides match TRBD2. V lost 0 bases to trimming and J lost 4 bases; unmatched junction nucleotides: 7. This CDR3 region has 15 residues. CDR1 and CDR2 from the germline V gene are SGHDT and YYEEEE. The CDR3 nucleotides read TGTGCCAGCAGCTTGGTAGCGGGTCCCCCTTACGAGCAGTACTTC. As protein: CASSLVAGPPYEQYF.

The chain carries TRBV7-2 and TRBJ2-3; tentatively, D is TRBD2 (6 bases). Germline lookup yields CDR1 SGHTA and CDR2 FQGNSA. V was shortened by 2 bases and J by 1 base, with 10 bases between the two germline ends. This CDR3 has 15 amino acids. This CDR3 reads CASSLNGGGTDTQYF. The CDR3, as DNA: TGTGCCAGCAGCTTAAACGGAGGGGGCACAGATACGCAGTATTTT.

V gene TRBV29-1 combines with J gene TRBJ2-5, with 9 bases aligning to TRBD1. This CDR3 spans 12 amino acids. With 6 bases clipped from V and 5 bases from J, the junction kept 4 bases outside the gene matches. Germline CDR1 is SQVTM and CDR2 is ANQGSEA. The CDR3 DNA is TGCAGCGTGGGGGGGACAGGGGAGACCCAGTACTTC. It codes for CSVGGTGETQYF.

The J gene is TRBJ2-4, the V gene TRBV30; 7 bases line up with TRBD1. Trimming at V came to 5 bases and at J to 0 bases, leaving 4 bases not matched to a gene. The CDR3 runs 14 residues. Germline lookup yields CDR1 GTSNPN and CDR2 SVGIG (reference sequence). The CDR3 bases are TGTGCCTGGGCACAGGGGCTAGCCAAAAACATTCAGTACTTC. It translates to CAWAQGLAKNIQYF.

V usage is TRBV19 and J usage is TRBJ2-7; 9 positions match TRBD2. The junction had 4 bases not matched to a gene; V was cut back by 7 bases and J by 0 bases. Looked up from germline, CDR1 is LNHDA and CDR2 is SQIVND (reference sequence). The CDR3 extends over 14 amino acids. CDR3 nucleotide sequence: TGTGCCAGTAAGCGACTAGCGGACTCCTACGAGCAGTACTTC. Protein sequence: CASKRLADSYEQYF.

This sequence joins TRBV7-5 and TRBJ1-2; whether TRBD1, the table's D call, matches the DNA was not checked. TRBV7-5 is a pseudogene. The CDR3 runs 14 residues. DNA for the CDR3: TGTGCCAGAAGCTTAGTCTCCAGGGGCTATGGCTACACCTTC. It is translated as CARSLVSRGYGYTF.

J is TRBJ2-7 and V is TRBV7-2; 7 positions agree with TRBD1. Trimming removed 1 base from V and 0 bases from J; junction bases left unmatched: 6. The CDR3 loop spans 16 amino acids. Germline loops: CDR1 SGHTA, CDR2 FQGNSA. CDR3 in amino acids: CASSLEWDRVSYEQYF. In nucleotides, the CDR3 is TGTGCCAGCAGCTTAGAGTGGGACAGAGTCTCCTACGAGCAGTACTTC.

The chain uses TRBV30 and TRBJ1-3; D unresolved. Germline CDR1 GTSNPN, CDR2 SVGIG (reference sequence). V was pared by 3 bases and J by 0 bases, with 18 bases between. The CDR3 loop spans 17 amino acids. CDR3 bases: TGTGCCTGGAGGGCATCCCCCTCCCGTGACTCTGGAAACACCATATATTTT. It codes for CAWRASPSRDSGNTIYF.

The CDR3 coding sequence is TGCGCCAGCAGCCCGAGGACAGTTTCCTACAATGAGCAGTTCTTC. Its protein is CASSPRTVSYNEQFF. The J gene is TRBJ2-1, the V gene TRBV5-1, with D possibly being TRBD1 (6 bases). The V and J ends lost 4 bases and 1 base respectively, with 12 bases between them. This CDR3 region has 15 residues. CDR1 is SGHRS, CDR2 YFSETQ, per germline.

The V and J genes are TRBV28 and TRBJ2-3, with D possibly being TRBD2 (6 bases). Germline V CDR1 and CDR2: MDHEN, SYDVKM. The CDR3 is made up of 16 amino acids. V shed 5 bases and J shed 3 bases, with 18 bases lying between them. DNA for the CDR3: TGTGCCAGCAGTAGCCACAGTGCGGGGAAAACAGATACGCAGTATTTT. This codes for CASSSHSAGKTDTQYF.